These T cell receptor beta chains were read from a single sample in a study of blood T cell repertoires in COVID-19. The protocol was immunoSEQ multiplex PCR, while the TCRdb copy is restricted to in-frame clones and leaves out a portion. The sample has some 130,000 clones, about 88% seen once. Material: peripheral blood. These receptors were collected from a man aged 50-59 years with active COVID-19. CDR3s include the opening cysteine and the closing phenylalanine or tryptophan. The D gene is left open where the match is weak. Only some rows state a clone size, as once, few, many or a class for expanded clones.

j_call v_call clone_size d_call cdr3_nt cdr3_aa
TRBJ1-2 TRBV29-1 . TRBD1 TGCAGCGTTTCGGGACAGGGATTTGGCTACACCTTC CSVSGQGFGYTF
TRBJ2-1 TRBV7-9 . TRBD2 TGTGCCAGCAGCCCAGGGATCGGGACTAGCGGGGAGGGCAATGAGCAGTTCTTC CASSPGIGTSGEGNEQFF
TRBJ1-4 TRBV5-1 . TRBD1 TGCGCCAGCAGCTCCTCGGGACAGGTTAATGAAAAACTGTTTTTT CASSSSGQVNEKLFF
TRBJ2-3 TRBV5-1 . TRBD2 TGCGCCAGCACCCTAGCGGGAGTCACAGATACGCAGTATTTT CASTLAGVTDTQYF
TRBJ2-7 TRBV7-8 . TRBD1 TGTGCCAGCAGCTTAGGTCGGGACAGGGCAACCTACGAGCAGTACTTC CASSLGRDRATYEQYF
TRBJ1-4 TRBV5-4 . . TGTGCCAGCAGCTTGGCAGGGATCGGGGAAAAACTGTTTTTT CASSLAGIGEKLFF
TRBJ2-1 TRBV5-1 . TRBD2 TGCGCCAGCAGCTTGTTTCTAGCGGGGGGCAATGAGCAGTTCTTC CASSLFLAGGNEQFF
TRBJ1-5 TRBV7-8 once . TGTGCCAGCAGCCACGAGACAGTCCAGCCCCAGCATTTT CASSHETVQPQHF
TRBJ2-2 TRBV4-2 once . TGTGCCAGCAGCCGAGAACGGGGGAACACCGGGGAGCTGTTTTTT CASSRERGNTGELFF
TRBJ2-1 TRBV12-3/TRBV12-4 . . TGTGCCAGCACCCTTCAGGGTTTCAATGAGCAGTTCTTC CASTLQGFNEQFF
TRBJ1-2 TRBV7-9 . TRBD1 TGTGCCAGCAGCTTAGTTGGACAGGGGGAAGGCGACACCTTC CASSLVGQGEGDTF
TRBJ1-5 TRBV2 . . TGTGCCAGCAGTGCATTGGGGGGAAGCAATCAGCCCCAGCATTTT CASSALGGSNQPQHF
TRBJ2-1 TRBV28 . . TGTGCCAGCAGTTTGGGTTTAGGGGTACCCTACAATGAGCAGTTCTTC CASSLGLGVPYNEQFF
TRBJ1-4 TRBV7-9 . . TGTGCCAGCAGCTTAGTGGGGGGTGCAACTAATGAAAAACTGTTTTTT CASSLVGGATNEKLFF
TRBJ2-1 TRBV29-1 . TRBD1 TGCAGCGTTAACCCGGGACAGGGGAAATTTGAGCAGTTCTTC CSVNPGQGKFEQFF
TRBJ1-6 TRBV19 . TRBD1 TGTGCCTCACATACCCCGGGACAGATAGGCTCACCCCTCCACTTT CASHTPGQIGSPLHF
TRBJ2-2 TRBV7-2 . TRBD1 TGTGCCAGCAGCTTAACACAGGGGGCGTACACCGGGGAGCTGTTTTTT CASSLTQGAYTGELFF
TRBJ2-5 TRBV3-1/TRBV3-2 . TRBD1 TGTGCCAGCAGCCAACGCGGGACAGGGGGGCAAGAGACCCAGTACTTC CASSQRGTGGQETQYF
TRBJ2-2 TRBV19 . TRBD1 TGTGCCAGTAGTGCCCAGACAGGGGCCGGGGAGCTGTTTTTT CASSAQTGAGELFF
TRBJ2-1 TRBV4-1 . TRBD2 TGCGCCAGCAGTCTAGCGGGAGGCGCCTACAATGAGCAGTTCTTC CASSLAGGAYNEQFF
TRBJ1-2 TRBV9 . TRBD1 TGTGCCAGCAGCGTAGCAGCGACAGGGTCTTTGGGCTACACCTTC CASSVAATGSLGYTF
TRBJ2-5 TRBV18 . TRBD2 TGTGCCAGCTCACCAGCTAGCGGAGTCCAAGAGACCCAGTACTTC CASSPASGVQETQYF
TRBJ2-3 TRBV11-3 . . TGTGCCAGCAGCTTAGCCCCCCAGTTGTTTGCGGCCTACACAGATACGCAGTATTTT CASSLAPQLFAAYTDTQYF